This T cell receptor beta chain was retrieved from a study of T cells in Graves' hyperthyroidism and ophthalmopathy. Amplification of TCR beta CDR3 regions used RNA as the template. First-round RT-PCR of the TCR CDR3 relied on the HTBI primer set. In TCRdb, the multiplex PCR reads were re-called with MiXCR into one record per CDR3 protein. The sample includes more than 500,000 distinct CDR3 sequences, roughly 16% seen only once; the top ten take approximately 3.8%. Looked up from germline, CDR1 is SGHRS and CDR2 is YFSETQ. CDR3 length equals 14 residues. The V end lost 4 bases, the J end lost 5 bases, and 16 bases lay between the germline ends. This clonotype was counted ten times or more.

V is TRBV5-1 and J is TRBJ2-7; D possibly corresponds to TRBD2 (7 bases). This sequence was found in a young woman with Graves' hyperthyroidism. Material: blood. The CDR3, as DNA: TGCGCCAGCAGCCGATCAGGGGACTACAACGAGCAGTACTTC. Amino acids: CASSRSGDYNEQYF.